This T cell receptor beta chain was captured by sequencing in a study of blood T cell repertoires in COVID-19. In the authors' methods: Quantification of nucleated cells was approximated via reference gene primer amplification. Measured with immunoSEQ multiplex PCR; TCRdb has only the in-frame clones, and not every one. D and trimming come from the DNA, and the V and J calls and clone size come from that table. This sample carries around 59,000 clones, just under 90% of them seen once, and the ten largest clones take approximately 1.5%. Germline V gene sequence: CDR1 KGHSH, CDR2 LQKENI. The CDR3 loop spans 17 amino acids. The V and J ends lost 6 bases and 11 bases, in that order; junction bases with no gene match: 24.

Sequencing used peripheral blood. The receptor was isolated from a man in his 60s with acute or convalescent COVID-19. The rearrangement joins TRBV18 to TRBJ1-1; 7 nucleotides align to TRBD1. The CDR3: CASSHSPGQRRIMTAFF. CDR3 sequence (DNA): TGTGCCAGCTCCCACTCCCCGGGACAGAGACGAATAATGACGGCTTTCTTT.